The clone carrying this T cell receptor beta chain has a single count. Its cognate antigen is unknown. Produced via immunoSEQ multiplex PCR; TCRdb's table is partial and in-frame only. The data hold fewer than 400,000 clones, with 74% observed a single time. Germline lookup yields CDR1 SGHTA and CDR2 FQGNSA. This CDR3 comprises 16 residues. V lost 0 bases, J lost 5 bases, and 7 bases stayed unmatched. This specimen comes from a study of shared clonotypes between healthy human individuals. Only Caucasian adults living in Nashville, Tennessee made up the donor group. Study outcomes and limitations: Estimated clonotype richness was generally higher in naive than memory subsets. Sequencing depth was predicted to influence how clonotypes are shared among donors.

The sequencing sample was made of memory CD4+ T cells sorted from blood. Stated subset: CD45RA-negative fraction. The chain uses TRBV7-2 and TRBJ2-3; 8 nucleotides agree with TRBD2. This TCR was recovered from a man under 40 in good health. The CDR3 DNA sequence: TGTGCCAGCAGCTTAGCTAGCGGGAACGTCGGAGATACGCAGTATTTT. Protein: CASSLASGNVGDTQYF.